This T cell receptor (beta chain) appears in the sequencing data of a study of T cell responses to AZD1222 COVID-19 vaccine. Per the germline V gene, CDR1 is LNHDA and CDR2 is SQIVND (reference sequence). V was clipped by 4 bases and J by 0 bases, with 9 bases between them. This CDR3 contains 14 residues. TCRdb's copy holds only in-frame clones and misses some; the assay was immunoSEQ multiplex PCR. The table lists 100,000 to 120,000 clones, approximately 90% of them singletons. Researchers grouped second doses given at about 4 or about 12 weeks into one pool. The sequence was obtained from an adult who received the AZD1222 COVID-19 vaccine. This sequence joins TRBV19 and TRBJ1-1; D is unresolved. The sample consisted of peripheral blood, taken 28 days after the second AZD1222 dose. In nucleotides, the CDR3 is TGTGCCAGTAGTACATTAGGTTTGAACACTGAAGCTTTCTTT. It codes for CASSTLGLNTEAFF.